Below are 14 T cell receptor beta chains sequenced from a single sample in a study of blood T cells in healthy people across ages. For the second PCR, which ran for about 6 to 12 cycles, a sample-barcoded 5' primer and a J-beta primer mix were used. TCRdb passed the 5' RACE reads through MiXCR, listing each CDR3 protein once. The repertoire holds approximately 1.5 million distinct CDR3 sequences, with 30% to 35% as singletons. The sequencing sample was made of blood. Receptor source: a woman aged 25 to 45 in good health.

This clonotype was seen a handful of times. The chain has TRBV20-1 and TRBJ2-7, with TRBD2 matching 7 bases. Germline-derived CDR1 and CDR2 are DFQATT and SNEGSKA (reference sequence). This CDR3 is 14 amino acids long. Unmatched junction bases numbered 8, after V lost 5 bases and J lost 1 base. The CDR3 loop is CSAPNLAESYEQYF. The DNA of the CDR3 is TGCAGTGCTCCCAATCTAGCGGAATCCTACGAGCAGTACTTC.

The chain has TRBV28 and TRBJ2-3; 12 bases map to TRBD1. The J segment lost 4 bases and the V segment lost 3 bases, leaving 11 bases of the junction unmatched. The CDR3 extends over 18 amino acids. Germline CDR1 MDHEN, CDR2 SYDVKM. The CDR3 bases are TGTGCCAGCAGTTTTCCAACCTCCGGGACAGGGGGCGCAGATACGCAGTATTTT. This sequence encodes CASSFPTSGTGGADTQYF. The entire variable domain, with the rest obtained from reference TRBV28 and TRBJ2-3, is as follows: DVKVTQSSRYLVKRTGEKVFLECVQDMDHENMFWYRQDPGLGLRLIYFSYDVKMKEKGDIPEGYSVSREKKERFSLILESASTNQTSMYLCASSFPTSGTGGADTQYFGPGTRLTVL.

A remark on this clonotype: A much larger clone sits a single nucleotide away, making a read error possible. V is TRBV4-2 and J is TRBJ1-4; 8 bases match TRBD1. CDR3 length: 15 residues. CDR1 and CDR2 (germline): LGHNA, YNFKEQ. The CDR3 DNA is TGTGCCAGCAGCTGGGGACAGGCAACTAATGAAAAACGGTTTTTT. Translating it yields CASSWGQATNEKRFF.

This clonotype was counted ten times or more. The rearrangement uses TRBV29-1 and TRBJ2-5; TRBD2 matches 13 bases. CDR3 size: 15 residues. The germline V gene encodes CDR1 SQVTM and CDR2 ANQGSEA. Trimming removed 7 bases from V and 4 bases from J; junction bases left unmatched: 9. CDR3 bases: TGCAGCGGCGCGTCCGGGACTAGCGGGACAGAGACCCAGTACTTC. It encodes CSGASGTSGTETQYF.

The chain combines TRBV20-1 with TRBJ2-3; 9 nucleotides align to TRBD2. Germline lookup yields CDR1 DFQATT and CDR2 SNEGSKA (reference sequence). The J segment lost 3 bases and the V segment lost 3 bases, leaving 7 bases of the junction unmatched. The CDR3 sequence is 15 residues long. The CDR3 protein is CSARPTGLATDTQYF. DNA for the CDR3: TGCAGTGCTAGGCCGACGGGACTAGCAACAGATACGCAGTATTTT.

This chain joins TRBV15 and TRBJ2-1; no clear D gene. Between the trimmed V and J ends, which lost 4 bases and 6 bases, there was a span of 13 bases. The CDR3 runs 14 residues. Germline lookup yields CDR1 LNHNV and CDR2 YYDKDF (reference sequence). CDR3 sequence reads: CATSNWAPGNEQFF. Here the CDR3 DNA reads TGTGCCACCAGCAACTGGGCTCCCGGCAATGAGCAGTTCTTC.

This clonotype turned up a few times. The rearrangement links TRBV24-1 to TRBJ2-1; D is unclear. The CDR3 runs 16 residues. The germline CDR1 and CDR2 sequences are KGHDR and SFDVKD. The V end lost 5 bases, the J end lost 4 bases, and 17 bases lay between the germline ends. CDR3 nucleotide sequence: TGTGCCACCAGTGGCGGCGGCGCAAAAGGGTACAATGAGCAGTTCTTC. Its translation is CATSGGGAKGYNEQFF.

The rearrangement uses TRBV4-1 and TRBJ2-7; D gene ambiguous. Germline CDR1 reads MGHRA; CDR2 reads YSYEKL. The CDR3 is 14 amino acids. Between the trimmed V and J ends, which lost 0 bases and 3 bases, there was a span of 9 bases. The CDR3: CASSQDDMGYEQYF. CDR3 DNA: TGCGCCAGCAGCCAAGACGACATGGGCTACGAGCAGTACTTC.

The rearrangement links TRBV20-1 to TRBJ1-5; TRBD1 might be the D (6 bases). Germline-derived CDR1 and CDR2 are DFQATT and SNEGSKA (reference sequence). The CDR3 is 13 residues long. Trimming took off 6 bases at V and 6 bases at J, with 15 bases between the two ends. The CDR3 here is CSARRDRTQPQHF. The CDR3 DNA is TGCAGTGCAAGGAGAGACAGGACTCAGCCCCAGCATTTT.

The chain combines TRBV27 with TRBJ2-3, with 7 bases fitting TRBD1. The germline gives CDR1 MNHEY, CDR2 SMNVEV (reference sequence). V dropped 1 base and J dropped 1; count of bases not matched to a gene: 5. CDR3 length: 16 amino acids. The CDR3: CASSLWTGQGTDTQYF. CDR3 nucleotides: TGTGCCAGCAGTTTATGGACAGGACAAGGCACAGATACGCAGTATTTT.

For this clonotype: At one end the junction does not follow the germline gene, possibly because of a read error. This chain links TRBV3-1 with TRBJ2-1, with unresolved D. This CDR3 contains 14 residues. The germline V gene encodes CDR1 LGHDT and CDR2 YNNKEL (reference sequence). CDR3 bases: TGTGCCAGTAGCCAAGACCTGGGTTTCAATGAGCAGTTCTTC. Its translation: CASSQDLGFNEQFF.

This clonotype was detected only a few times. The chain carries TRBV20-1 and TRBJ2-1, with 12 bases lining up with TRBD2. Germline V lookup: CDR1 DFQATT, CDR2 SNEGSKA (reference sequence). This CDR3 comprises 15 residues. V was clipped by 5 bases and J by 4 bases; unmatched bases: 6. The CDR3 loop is CSAPRLAGVYNEQFF. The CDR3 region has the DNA TGCAGTGCTCCCCGACTAGCGGGGGTTTACAATGAGCAGTTCTTC.

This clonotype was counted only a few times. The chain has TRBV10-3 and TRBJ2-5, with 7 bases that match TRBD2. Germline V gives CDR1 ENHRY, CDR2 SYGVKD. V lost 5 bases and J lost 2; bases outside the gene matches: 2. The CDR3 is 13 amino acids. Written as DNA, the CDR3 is TGTGCCATCAGTCTAGCGGTACAAGAGACCCAGTACTTC. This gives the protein CAISLAVQETQYF.

The CDR3 DNA sequence: TGCGCCAGCAGCTTGTGGGGTAGTAGCGGGAACTACGAGCAGTACTTC. It encodes CASSLWGSSGNYEQYF. This chain uses TRBV5-1 with TRBJ2-5, with 8 bases fitting TRBD2. With the DNA end fitting TRBJ2-7 better, the J assignment may be wrong. This CDR3 spans 16 amino acids. Germline lookup yields CDR1 SGHRS and CDR2 YFSETQ.